The 7 T cell receptor beta chains below come from one sample, sequenced in a study of blood T cell repertoires in COVID-19. Measured with immunoSEQ multiplex PCR; TCRdb has only the in-frame clones, and not every one. The table has around 400,000 clones, approximately 90% seen once. Sequenced sample: PBMCs or T cells enriched from blood (not recorded which). These receptors all stem from a woman between 18 and 30 years old who had been exposed to COVID-19.

This sequence joins TRBV7-8 and TRBJ2-2, with 11 bases fitting TRBD2. This CDR3 region has 16 residues. Unmatched junction bases numbered 8, after V lost 5 bases and J lost 6 bases. The germline gives CDR1 SGHVS, CDR2 FQNEAQ. The DNA of the CDR3 is TGTGCCAGCAGCGGATTAGCGGGGGGGCCCCCCGGGGAGCTGTTTTTT. Translation: CASSGLAGGPPGELFF.

The chain joins TRBV28 to TRBJ2-5; TRBD1 is a possible D gene (5 bases). The germline V gene encodes CDR1 MDHEN and CDR2 SYDVKM. V lost 5 bases to trimming and J lost 2 bases, with 9 bases between them. The CDR3 totals 13 residues. CDR3 region: CASSPRQQETQYF. CDR3 sequence (DNA): TGTGCCAGCAGTCCCCGACAGCAAGAGACCCAGTACTTC.

The chain has TRBV11-2 and TRBJ2-1, with D maybe TRBD1 (5 bases). The CDR3 has 16 residues. Looked up from germline, CDR1 is SGHAT and CDR2 is FQNNGV. Deletions cut 2 bases from V and 0 bases from J, with 11 bases between. CDR3 sequence: CASSLTGVSSYNEQFF. CDR3 bases: TGTGCCAGCAGCTTAACAGGCGTCAGCTCCTACAATGAGCAGTTCTTC.

To note about this clone: Other DNA sequences of this sample code for an identical CDR3. This chain's CDR3 is CASSFRGSYNSPLHF. CDR3 DNA sequence: TGTGCCAGCAGTTTCCGGGGCTCCTATAATTCACCCCTCCACTTT. The gene calls are TRBV28 and TRBJ1-6, with unresolved D. The CDR3 runs 15 residues. V was trimmed by 3 bases and J by 0 bases, leaving 6 bases between them. Germline CDR1 MDHEN, CDR2 SYDVKM.

V gene TRBV28 combines with J gene TRBJ1-5; 10 bases map to TRBD1. Germline V gene sequence: CDR1 MDHEN, CDR2 SYDVKM. This CDR3 contains 16 residues. Trimming at V came to 3 bases and at J to 5 bases, leaving 7 bases not matched to a gene. CDR3 in amino acids: CASSFDWTGGHQPQHF. The DNA of the CDR3 is TGTGCCAGCAGTTTTGATTGGACAGGGGGTCATCAGCCCCAGCATTTT. Together with reference TRBV28 and TRBJ1-5, the CDR3 gives the full variable domain: DVKVTQSSRYLVKRTGEKVFLECVQDMDHENMFWYRQDPGLGLRLIYFSYDVKMKEKGDIPEGYSVSREKKERFSLILESASTNQTSMYLCASSFDWTGGHQPQHFGDGTRLSIL.

The CDR3, as DNA: TGTGCCAGCAGTTCGAACCGGGACAGGGTGAACTATGGCTACACCTTC. This encodes CASSSNRDRVNYGYTF. V gene TRBV2 combines with J gene TRBJ1-2, with 9 bases lining up with TRBD1. In germline, CDR1 is SNHLY, CDR2 FYNNEI. V shed 5 bases, J shed 2 bases, and the junction held 9 bases outside the gene matches. The CDR3 has 16 residues.

The rearrangement links TRBV4-2 to TRBJ2-3; TRBD2 matches at 11 bases. This CDR3 spans 15 amino acids. The V segment lost 4 bases and the J segment 2 bases; nucleotides outside the gene matches: 2. CDR1 and CDR2 from the germline V gene are LGHNA and YNFKEQ. CDR3 nucleotides: TGTGCCAGCAGCCTGGGACTAGCGGACACAGATACGCAGTATTTT. Translating it yields CASSLGLADTDTQYF.